A single sample gave rise to the 24 T cell receptor beta chains below, sequenced in a study of shared clonotypes between healthy human individuals. The method was immunoSEQ multiplex PCR; TCRdb's version includes in-frame clones alone and lacks a portion of them. The sample yields approximately 530,000 clones, almost 97% seen once. Sequencing used naive CD4+ T cells sorted from blood. Subset meaning: CD45RA+ positively selected. These receptors were collected from a woman aged 25-40 years in good health.

The chain is built from TRBV4-1 and TRBJ2-7, with unresolved D. This CDR3 spans 14 amino acids. CDR1 and CDR2 from the germline V gene are MGHRA and YSYEKL. V gave up 4 bases and J gave up 4 bases, with 14 bases separating them. This CDR3 is CASSLTRGSYEQYF. The CDR3 bases are TGCGCCAGCAGCCTAACGCGTGGCAGTTACGAGCAGTACTTC.

The chain combines TRBV4-3 with TRBJ2-3; D unresolved. Per germline, CDR1 LGHNA and CDR2 YSLEER. This CDR3 is 13 amino acids long. Between the trimmed V and J ends, which lost 1 base and 6 bases, there was a span of 8 bases. This chain's CDR3 is CASSQAWSDTQYF. The CDR3 coding sequence is TGCGCCAGCAGCCAAGCCTGGAGTGATACGCAGTATTTT.

V and J are TRBV7-2 and TRBJ2-1; D ambiguous. Trimming removed 4 bases at V and 3 bases at J, with 10 bases between. In germline, CDR1 is SGHTA, CDR2 FQGNSA. This CDR3 contains 14 residues. In DNA form, the CDR3 reads TGTGCCAGCAGCTCCCATTCTGGCTACAATGAGCAGTTCTTC. Residues: CASSSHSGYNEQFF.

The chain joins TRBV28 to TRBJ2-7; 7 bases fit TRBD1. V dropped 6 bases and J dropped 4; count of bases not matched to a gene: 9. Germline V gene lookup returns CDR1 MDHEN and CDR2 SYDVKM. The CDR3 loop spans 14 amino acids. The CDR3, as DNA: TGTGCCAGCAGCCGCCTCGACAGGGAATACGAGCAGTACTTC. Residues: CASSRLDREYEQYF.

The chain links TRBV5-1 to TRBJ1-5; TRBD1 is a possible D gene (5 bases). CDR1 SGHRS and CDR2 YFSETQ come from the germline V gene. This CDR3 has 15 amino acids. Trimming took off 0 bases at V and 4 bases at J, with 11 bases between the two ends. The CDR3 bases are TGCGCCAGCAGCTTGGAGTGGGGCGGTAATCAGCCCCAGCATTTT. Translated, it gives CASSLEWGGNQPQHF.

The chain employs TRBV6-1 and TRBJ2-7, with 10 bases aligning to TRBD2. Germline loops: CDR1 MNHNS, CDR2 SASEGT. CDR3 size: 17 residues. The V and J ends lost 2 bases and 0 bases, in that order; junction bases with no gene match: 7. CDR3 sequence reads: CASSEYTSGTSSYEQYF. For the CDR3, the DNA is TGTGCCAGCAGTGAATACACTAGCGGGACGTCCTCCTACGAGCAGTACTTC.

This chain links TRBV5-1 with TRBJ2-1, with no clear D. This CDR3 region has 13 residues. V shed 0 bases and J shed 8 bases, with 9 bases lying between them. The germline CDR1 and CDR2 sequences are SGHRS and YFSETQ. In DNA, the CDR3 is TGCGCCAGCAGCTTGGCAGCAACGCATGAGCAGTTCTTC. Its translation is CASSLAATHEQFF.

This clone appeared a few times. The CDR3 nucleotides are TGTGCCAGCAGTTTACAGGGAGCGACTGAAGCTTTCTTT. Encoded protein: CASSLQGATEAFF. The chain employs TRBV27 and TRBJ1-1; perhaps TRBD1 as D (5 bases). The CDR3 is made up of 13 amino acids. V was shortened by 2 bases and J by 5 bases, with 9 bases between the two germline ends. Germline loops: CDR1 MNHEY, CDR2 SMNVEV (reference sequence).

The V and J genes are TRBV7-6 and TRBJ2-5, with 9 positions matching TRBD1. The last part of the DNA fits TRBJ2-7 better; the J call may be wrong. The CDR3 contains 14 residues. Germline V gene data show CDR1 as SGHVS and CDR2 as FNYEAQ. CDR3 bases: TGTGCCAGCAGACCTCGACAGGGGGCCTACGAGCAGTACTTC. Amino acid sequence: CASRPRQGAYEQYF.

This chain connects TRBV11-2 to TRBJ2-1; 8 nucleotides line up with TRBD2. The CDR3 runs 15 residues. The germline gives CDR1 SGHAT, CDR2 FQNNGV. After removal of 6 bases from V and 9 bases from J, the junction contained 13 bases not matched to a gene. In nucleotides, the CDR3 is TGTGCCAGCAGAAAGCCCGGGGGGGGGCAGGCTGAGCAGTTCTTC. Encoded protein: CASRKPGGGQAEQFF.

This clone came up once. J is TRBJ2-4 and V is TRBV9, with D tentatively TRBD2 (6 bases). With 0 bases removed from V and 3 bases from J, the gap between germline ends came to 13 bases. Looked up from germline, CDR1 is SGDLS and CDR2 is YYNGEE. The CDR3 runs 16 residues. CDR3 DNA sequence: TGTGCCAGCAGCGTAGGCCCCCCCGGGGGCAAAAACATTCAGTACTTC. Translation gives CASSVGPPGGKNIQYF.

As to this clone: Other DNA sequences within the sample encode an identical CDR3. The rearrangement links TRBV5-1 to TRBJ1-4, with D hard to call. The V gene lost 0 bases and the J gene lost 5 bases, with 8 bases spanning the gap. The length of the CDR3 is 14 residues. Germline-derived CDR1 and CDR2 are SGHRS and YFSETQ. The DNA of the CDR3 is TGCGCCAGCAGCTTGGGAAGCCCCAATGAAAAACTGTTTTTT. Encoded protein: CASSLGSPNEKLFF.

The chain couples TRBV7-2 to TRBJ2-7; D unresolved. The germline V and J ends were trimmed by 3 bases and 4 bases, with 16 bases remaining between them. CDR1 and CDR2 (germline): SGHTA, FQGNSA. This CDR3 is 15 amino acids long. The chain's CDR3 is CASSLDHPEAYEQYF. CDR3 sequence (DNA): TGTGCCAGCAGCTTGGACCACCCGGAAGCGTACGAGCAGTACTTC.

J is TRBJ2-2 and V is TRBV28, with unresolved D. V lost 0 bases and J lost 5, with 7 bases in between. The germline V gene has CDR1 MDHEN and CDR2 SYDVKM. The CDR3 is made up of 14 amino acids. The CDR3 protein is CASSLWVGTGELFF. The CDR3 DNA reads as TGTGCCAGCAGTTTATGGGTGGGAACCGGGGAGCTGTTTTTT.

The chain has TRBV5-1 and TRBJ2-3; D may be TRBD1 or TRBD2 (6 bases each). The V and J ends lost 5 bases and 2 bases respectively, with 15 bases between them. The CDR3 totals 15 residues. Germline lookup yields CDR1 SGHRS and CDR2 YFSETQ. The CDR3 DNA is TGCGCCAGCAGGGAGGGACAAACGAACACAGATACGCAGTATTTT. Residues: CASREGQTNTDTQYF.

A single count supports this clone. V is TRBV5-1 and J is TRBJ1-1; possible D gene TRBD1, 6 bases. Germline V gene lookup returns CDR1 SGHRS and CDR2 YFSETQ. There are 15 residues in the CDR3. The V end was cut by 1 base, the J end by 10 bases, with 20 bases between. CDR3 coding DNA: TGCGCCAGCAGCTTGAACAGGGACCCCCTCGGGGTAGCTTTCTTT. Translating it yields CASSLNRDPLGVAFF.

This rearrangement joins TRBV4-1 to TRBJ2-7; D might be TRBD1 (6 bases). Germline V gene data show CDR1 as MGHRA and CDR2 as YSYEKL. This CDR3 region has 16 residues. Between the trimmed V and J ends, which lost 0 bases and 0 bases, there was a span of 12 bases. The CDR3 is CASSQDLTGNSYEQYF. CDR3 DNA sequence: TGCGCCAGCAGCCAAGATTTAACAGGGAACTCCTACGAGCAGTACTTC.

The V and J genes are TRBV7-6 and TRBJ2-3; 8 nucleotides agree with TRBD2. The CDR3 covers 15 residues. Trimming removed 1 base from V and 5 bases from J; junction bases left unmatched: 5. Germline V CDR1 and CDR2: SGHVS, FNYEAQ. The DNA of the CDR3 is TGTGCCAGCAGCTTAGGGCGGGAGGTCATAGATACGCAGTATTTT. Amino acid sequence: CASSLGREVIDTQYF.

The J gene is TRBJ1-1, the V gene TRBV18, with a tentative D call TRBD1 (6 bases). There are 15 residues in the CDR3. Germline V gene sequence: CDR1 KGHSH, CDR2 LQKENI. V was trimmed by 3 bases and J by 1 base, leaving 12 bases between them. CDR3 sequence: CASSPVTGQNTEAFF. Here the CDR3 DNA reads TGTGCCAGCTCACCGGTTACGGGACAGAACACTGAAGCTTTCTTT.

The chain combines TRBV10-1 with TRBJ2-1; 9 nucleotides align to TRBD2. J lost 4 bases, V lost 5 bases, and 9 bases had no gene match. Germline-derived CDR1 and CDR2 are WNHNN and SYGVQD (reference sequence). This CDR3 is built from 16 residues. The CDR3 reads CASSRLAGAQYNEQFF. As DNA, the CDR3 is TGCGCCAGCAGTAGGTTAGCGGGGGCCCAGTACAATGAGCAGTTCTTC.

The gene calls are TRBV5-4 and TRBJ2-7, with TRBD1 matching over 8 bases. CDR1 is SGHNT and CDR2 is YYREEE in the germline V gene (reference sequence). The CDR3 has 15 residues. The junction had 5 bases not matched to a gene; V was cut back by 1 base and J by 2 bases. The CDR3 coding sequence is TGTGCCAGCAGCTTGACCCAGGGGGCCACCTACGAGCAGTACTTC. Translation: CASSLTQGATYEQYF. Full variable domain (remainder filled in from reference TRBV5-4 and TRBJ2-7): ETGVTQSPTHLIKTRGQQVTLRCSSQSGHNTVSWYQQALGQGPQFIFQYYREEENGRGNFPPRFSGLQFPNYSSELNVNALELDDSALYLCASSLTQGATYEQYFGPGTRLTVT.

V and J are TRBV28 and TRBJ1-2; no reliable D call. Germline V gives CDR1 MDHEN, CDR2 SYDVKM. Trimming cost V 5 bases and J 7 bases, with 8 bases left between them. The CDR3 totals 11 residues. CDR3 region: CASSPRIGYTF. CDR3 in DNA: TGTGCCAGCAGTCCCCGAATTGGCTACACCTTC.

This chain connects TRBV28 to TRBJ2-7; the D is unclear. Germline CDR1 reads MDHEN; CDR2 reads SYDVKM. V lost 5 bases and J lost 3, with 5 bases in between. The CDR3 is 11 residues long. The chain's CDR3 is CASSEIYEQYF. The DNA of the CDR3 is TGTGCCAGCAGTGAGATCTACGAGCAGTACTTC.

CDR3 sequence reads: CASSFWEQETQYF. CDR3 DNA: TGTGCCAGCAGCTTTTGGGAACAAGAGACCCAGTACTTC. The chain carries TRBV7-2 and TRBJ2-5, with unresolved D. CDR3 length: 13 residues. Germline-derived CDR1 and CDR2 are SGHTA and FQGNSA. Trimming cost V 3 bases and J 2 bases, with 7 bases left between them.